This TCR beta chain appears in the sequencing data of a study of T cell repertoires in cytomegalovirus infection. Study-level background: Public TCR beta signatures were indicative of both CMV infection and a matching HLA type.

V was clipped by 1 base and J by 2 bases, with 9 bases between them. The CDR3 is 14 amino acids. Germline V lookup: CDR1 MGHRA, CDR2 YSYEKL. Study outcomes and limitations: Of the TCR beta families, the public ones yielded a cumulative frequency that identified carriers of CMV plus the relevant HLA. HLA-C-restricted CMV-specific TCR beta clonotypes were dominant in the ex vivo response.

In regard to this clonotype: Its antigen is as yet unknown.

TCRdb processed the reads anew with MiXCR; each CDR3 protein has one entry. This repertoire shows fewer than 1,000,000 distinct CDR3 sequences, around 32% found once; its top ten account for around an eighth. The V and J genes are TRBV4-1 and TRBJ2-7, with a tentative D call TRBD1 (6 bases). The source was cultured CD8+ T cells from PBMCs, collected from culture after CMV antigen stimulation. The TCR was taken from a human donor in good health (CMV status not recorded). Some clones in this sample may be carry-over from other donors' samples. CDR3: CASSQGTGTYEQYF. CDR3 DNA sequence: TGCGCCAGCAGCCAAGGAACAGGGACCTACGAGCAGTACTTC.